This TCR beta chain was retrieved from a study of graft-versus-host responses after intestinal transplantation (dated by TCRdb to about 2021). Study-wide context: The transplants that recipients got were multivisceral, liver-intestinal, or isolated intestinal. The cohort enrolled fewer than 25 intestinal transplant recipients including one retransplant, and a few patients lacking pretransplant specimens were excluded. After intestinal transplantation, graft-versus-host and host-versus-graft alloreactive T cell clones in the graft, circulation and bone marrow were tracked using bulk TCR-beta CDR3 sequencing. A peak of at least 4% donor T cells among recipient peripheral blood mononuclear cells was the definition used for donor T cell macrochimerism. To identify alloreactive clones, pre-transplant mixed lymphocyte reaction products were sequenced and then compared with unstimulated pre-transplant donor and recipient T cells. Instead of going to the commercial service, samples from a few later patients were sequenced in-house on an Illumina MiSeq and processed with MiXCR. Every recipient was given anti-thymocyte globulin induction, followed by about three years of maintenance tacrolimus and steroids. Broader findings and caveats from the paper: Early after transplant, peak levels of circulating GvH clones were found to be associated with declines in HvG clones. The relatively low number and heterogeneity of intestinal transplant patients limited the conclusions. GvH clones were found in recipient bone marrow, and some of the GvH clones appeared earlier in ileal mucosa or blood, which is consistent with an intestinal mucosal origin. Patients with donor T cell macrochimerism had high GvH to HvG T cell clonal ratios in their allografts.

Blood samples were collected up to 4 times in the first month after transplant and then at least monthly when available. According to the germline V gene (reference sequence), CDR1 reads GTSNPN and CDR2 reads SVGIG. The V and J ends are trimmed by 0 bases and 7 bases, leaving 12 bases between them. Reading from cysteine to phenylalanine, the CDR3 counts 13 amino acids. The retained sequence is limited to the CDR3, 39 bases, with the frame set at the first base. The method behind the library was the immunoSEQ multiplex PCR assay. Adaptive Biotechnologies carried out high-throughput TCR-beta CDR3 sequencing of genomic DNA for most patients. In the source study's methods: TCR sequencing data were retrieved from Adaptive's ImmunoSEQ software for roughly 20 patients, whereas a few other patients were processed with MiXCR and VDJtools. CDR3 nucleotide sequences shared between donor and recipient were removed because their origin could not be assigned. To count as alloreactive, a clone needed at least 2-fold expansion over unstimulated cells and a minimum CFSE-low frequency of 0.002% (template counts) or 0.001% (read counts). A clone was considered mappable if detected in the sequenced pre-transplant spleen, lymph node, or MLR CFSE-low populations of the donor or recipient. The cumulative frequency of alloreactive clones was calculated as a percentage of all sequences, weighted by copy number. TCRdb limited this immuneACCESS table to in-frame rearrangements with V and J called. A share of clones is missing; checked studies link under half to unresolved V genes, and the rest is unexplained. The V and J calls and clone size are taken from that table; D and trimming were inferred from the DNA. The sample table shows 25,000 to 35,000 clones, and 70% to 90% are seen once. Of the sample, 9.5% to 13% is held by the ten largest clones.

Comments on this clone: Its antigen target is currently unknown. The sample holds no much larger clone one base away, and base qualities are not on file.

This sequence was found in a human patient who received an intestinal transplant, so some T cells may come from the graft donor. The input for sequencing was PBMCs, taken about 430 days after intestinal transplantation. The sequence links TRBV30 to TRBJ1-1, with the D gene not clear enough to name. Here the CDR3 is given as CAWSVRAGIEAFF. Here is the DNA: TGTGCCTGGAGTGTCCGCGCAGGTATTGAAGCTTTCTTT.